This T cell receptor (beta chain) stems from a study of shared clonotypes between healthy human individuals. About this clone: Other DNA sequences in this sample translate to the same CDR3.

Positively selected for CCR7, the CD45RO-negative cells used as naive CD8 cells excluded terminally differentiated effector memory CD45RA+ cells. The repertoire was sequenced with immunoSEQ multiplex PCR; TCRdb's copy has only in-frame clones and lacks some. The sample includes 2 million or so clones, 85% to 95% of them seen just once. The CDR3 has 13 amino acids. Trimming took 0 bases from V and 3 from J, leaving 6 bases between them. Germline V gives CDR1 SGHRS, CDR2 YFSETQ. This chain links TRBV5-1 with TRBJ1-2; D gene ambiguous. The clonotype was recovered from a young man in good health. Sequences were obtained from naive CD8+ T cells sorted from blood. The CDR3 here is CASSLGDYYGYTF. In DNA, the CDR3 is TGCGCCAGCAGCTTGGGTGACTACTATGGCTACACCTTC.